This T cell receptor (beta chain) was captured in a study of Tregs in tolerant kidney transplant recipients (dated 2019 in TCRdb). For context, the study as a whole: The study used TCRbeta sequencing to identify donor-specific regulatory T cells before combined kidney and bone marrow transplantation, then tracked those cells after transplant. In a few healthy controls, several methods of expanding Tregs specific for an allogeneic donor were compared by TCRbeta repertoire sequencing. General study outcomes and caveats: The study was limited by small patient numbers, and the findings need validation in larger populations and under other immunosuppression protocols. Expanding Tregs with activated donor B cells appeared to identify the most biologically relevant and donor-specific TCRbeta repertoire. Although technical replication error seemed to be minimal, the question of biological reproducibility was not addressed directly.

Genomic DNA was extracted from sorted cells with the QIAGEN DNeasy Blood and Tissue Kit for TCRbeta CDR3 sequencing. High-throughput TCRbeta CDR3 sequencing was carried out commercially through immunoSEQ, with PCR amplification with bias correction and internal controls included. Per the authors' processing: A unique productive TCRbeta sequence was defined by the CDR3 nucleotide sequence when primers matched, and otherwise by the CDR3 amino acid sequence together with the Vbeta and Jbeta genes. To correct for sorting error, sequences found in more than one sorted population at a frequency ratio of 2:1 or less were discarded, and the remaining shared sequences were assigned to the population with the higher frequency. A sequence counted as donor-reactive if, in CFSE-low cells, the sequence had a frequency of at least 0.01% and was expanded at least 5-fold compared with unstimulated cells. Jensen-Shannon divergence calculated on the top 100 TCRbeta sequences ranked by frequency was used to measure repertoire divergence. When a sample had multiple sequencing runs, each run was corrected for sorting error separately and the runs were then pooled. As stored in TCRdb, this immuneACCESS dataset retains in-frame rearrangements with V and J assigned. A fraction of the clones does not appear; measured against another copy, unresolved V genes explain less than half of the discrepancy, and the remainder lacks a known reason. V and J calls and clone size come straight from that table; D and trimming were deduced from the DNA. The sample data list some 110,000 clones, and roughly 93% of these were observed just once. The ten largest clones capture less than 0.7% of the sample.

Thawed PBMCs were FACS-sorted into unstimulated Tregs (CD4+CD25+CD127-), CD4+ non-Tregs (CD4+CD25-), CD4 cells and CD8 cells. Blood from healthy controls was obtained either as purchased buffy coats or from healthy volunteers. Healthy control blood was processed to PBMCs with a Ficoll density gradient and then cryopreserved, whereas patient PBMCs were collected both before and after transplant. A single count supports this clone. Its antigen remains unidentified. The record has no base qualities; no much larger clone is one base away. Spanning cysteine to phenylalanine, the CDR3 consists of 13 amino acids. Of the read, only the CDR3 DNA is kept; its 39 bases are in frame from base 1. CDR1 and CDR2 are read off the germline V gene as SQVTM and ANQGSEA. The junction carries 11 bases between V and J, which are trimmed by 6 bases and 0 bases respectively.

This TCR was sampled from a human donor in good health. The specimen sequenced was CD4+ T cells from blood. This chain joins TRBV29-1 to TRBJ1-1; the best D guess is TRBD1, with 5 bases matching. CDR3 sequence: CSVLPGMNTEAFF. The bases are TGCAGCGTCCTTCCAGGGATGAACACTGAAGCTTTCTTT.